This T cell receptor beta chain came from a study of lymphopenia after photon versus proton radiotherapy (dated by TCRdb to about 2019). For the study in its entirety: The study compared the immunological effects of photon versus proton radiation therapy in patients with gastrointestinal tumors who developed high-grade lymphopenia. A cohort of roughly 18 patients with gastrointestinal tumors who received either photon or proton therapy and subsequently developed lymphopenia was included. The study aimed to characterize how the two radiation modalities differ in their impact on the immune system.

Results and caveats for the whole study, not just this receptor: The survival association was assessed only in patients who died, and the authors presented better survival with proton therapy as a possibility rather than a demonstrated result. During treatment, patients who received proton therapy stayed relatively stable, whereas patients who received photon therapy lost naive T cells and TCR diversity and gained effector/memory populations. After the lymphocyte count nadir, photon-treated repertoires showed oligoclonal expansion, especially of CD8+ Temra cells, which drove the drop in diversity. Across the cohort, an inverse correlation was found between a larger post-nadir drop in TCR diversity and overall survival time among patients who died.

Reading the germline V gene gives CDR1 MDHEN and CDR2 SYDVKM. From the cysteine through the phenylalanine, the CDR3 covers 13 amino acids. The DNA shown is the 39-base CDR3, in frame from base 1. The junction shows trimming of 4 bases on V and 4 bases on J, plus 10 bases between the germline ends. Libraries were built with the immunoSEQ multiplex PCR assay. T cell repertoires were profiled with deep sequencing of rearranged TCR beta loci together with multiparametric flow cytometry. The table was pulled from immuneACCESS by TCRdb, which kept in-frame rearrangements only. Such tables lose some clones; where checked, under half of the loss comes from unresolved V genes, and the rest has no known cause. The sample data list roughly 67,000 clones, and roughly 88% of these were observed just once. The top ten clonotypes cover approximately 2.9% of the sample. This clone was observed once. Its antigen has not been determined. No base qualities exist here, and no much larger clone lies one base off it.

The rearranged segments are TRBV28 and TRBJ1-2; no D gene is confidently identified. This TCR came from a woman in her 70s with pancreatic cancer. Sequencing used peripheral blood, obtained from a patient treated with photon-based radiotherapy. The CDR3 reads as follows: CASSSERSYGYTF. The DNA is TGTGCCAGCAGTTCGGAGAGATCCTATGGCTACACCTTC.